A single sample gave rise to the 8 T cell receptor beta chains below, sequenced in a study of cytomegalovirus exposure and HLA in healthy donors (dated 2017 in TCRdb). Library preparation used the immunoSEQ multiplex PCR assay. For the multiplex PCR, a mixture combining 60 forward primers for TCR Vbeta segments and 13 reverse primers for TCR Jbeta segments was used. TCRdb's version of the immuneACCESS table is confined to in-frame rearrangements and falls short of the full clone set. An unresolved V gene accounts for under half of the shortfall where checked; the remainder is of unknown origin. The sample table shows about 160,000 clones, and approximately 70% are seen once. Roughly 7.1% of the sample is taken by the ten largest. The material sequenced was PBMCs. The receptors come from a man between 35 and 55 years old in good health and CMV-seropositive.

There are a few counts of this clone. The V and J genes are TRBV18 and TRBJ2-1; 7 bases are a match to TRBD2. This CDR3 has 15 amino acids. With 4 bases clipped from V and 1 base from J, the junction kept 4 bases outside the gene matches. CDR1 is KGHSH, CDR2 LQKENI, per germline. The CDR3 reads CASSLGGGSYNEQFF. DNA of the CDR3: TGTGCCAGCTCACTGGGCGGGGGATCCTACAATGAGCAGTTCTTC. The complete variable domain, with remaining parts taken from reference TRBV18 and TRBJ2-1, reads NAGVMQNPRHLVRRRGQEARLRCSPMKGHSHVYWYRQLPEEGLKFMVYLQKENIIDESGMPKERFSAEFPKEGPSILRIQQVVRGDSAAYFCASSLGGGSYNEQFFGPGTRLTVL.

The DNA for the CDR3 is TGTGCCAGCAGCCCCCTCTCCACTGAAGCTTTCTTT. It encodes CASSPLSTEAFF. The chain joins TRBV11-2 to TRBJ1-1; no clear D gene. Germline V gene sequence: CDR1 SGHAT, CDR2 FQNNGV. Trimming shortened V by 5 bases and J by 4 bases, and 8 bases separated the two germline ends. The CDR3 has 12 amino acids.

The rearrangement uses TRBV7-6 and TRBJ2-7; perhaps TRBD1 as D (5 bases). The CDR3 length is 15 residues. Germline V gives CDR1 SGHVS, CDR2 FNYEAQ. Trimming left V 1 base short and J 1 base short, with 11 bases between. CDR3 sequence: CASSLVVQGSYEQYF. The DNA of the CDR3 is TGTGCCAGCAGCTTAGTTGTCCAGGGATCCTACGAGCAGTACTTC.

This chain's CDR3 is CASSPPRGTYEQYF. The CDR3 region has the DNA TGTGCCAGCAGTCCCCCTCGGGGGACCTACGAGCAGTACTTC. This chain uses TRBV28 with TRBJ2-7, with a tentative D call TRBD2 (6 bases). This CDR3 has 14 amino acids. The germline gives CDR1 MDHEN, CDR2 SYDVKM. V lost 5 bases to trimming and J lost 2 bases, with 13 bases between them.

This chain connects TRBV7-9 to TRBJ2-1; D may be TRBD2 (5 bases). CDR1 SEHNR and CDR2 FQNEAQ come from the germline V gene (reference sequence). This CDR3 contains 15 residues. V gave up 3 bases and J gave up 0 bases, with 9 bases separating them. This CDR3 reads CASSFSESSYNEQFF. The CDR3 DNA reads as TGTGCCAGCAGCTTTAGCGAGAGCTCCTACAATGAGCAGTTCTTC. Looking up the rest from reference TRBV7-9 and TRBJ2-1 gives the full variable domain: DTGVSQNPRHKITKRGQNVTFRCDPISEHNRLYWYRQTLGQGPEFLTYFQNEAQLEKSRLLSDRFSAERPKGSFSTLEIQRTEQGDSAMYLCASSFSESSYNEQFFGPGTRLTVL.

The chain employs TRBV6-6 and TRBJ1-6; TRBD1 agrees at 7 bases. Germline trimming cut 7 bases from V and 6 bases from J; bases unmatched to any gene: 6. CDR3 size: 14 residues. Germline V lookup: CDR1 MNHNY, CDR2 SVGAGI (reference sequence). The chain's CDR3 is CASNLGQINSPLHF. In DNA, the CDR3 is TGTGCCAGCAACTTGGGACAGATTAATTCACCCCTCCACTTT.

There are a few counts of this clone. CDR3 coding DNA: TGTGCCAGCAGTGACTGGGCTACCTACGAGCAGTACTTC. Amino acids: CASSDWATYEQYF. V gene TRBV2 combines with J gene TRBJ2-7; no clear D gene. CDR3 length: 13 residues. The germline CDR1 and CDR2 sequences are SNHLY and FYNNEI. V gave up 3 bases and J gave up 2 bases, with 8 bases separating them.

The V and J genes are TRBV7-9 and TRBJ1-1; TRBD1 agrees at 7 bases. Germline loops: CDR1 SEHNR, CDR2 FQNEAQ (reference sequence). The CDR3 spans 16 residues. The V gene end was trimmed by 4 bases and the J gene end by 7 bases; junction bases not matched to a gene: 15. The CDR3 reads CASSSHRGDRDNEAFF. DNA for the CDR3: TGTGCCAGCAGCTCCCACCGTGGAGACAGGGACAATGAAGCTTTCTTT.